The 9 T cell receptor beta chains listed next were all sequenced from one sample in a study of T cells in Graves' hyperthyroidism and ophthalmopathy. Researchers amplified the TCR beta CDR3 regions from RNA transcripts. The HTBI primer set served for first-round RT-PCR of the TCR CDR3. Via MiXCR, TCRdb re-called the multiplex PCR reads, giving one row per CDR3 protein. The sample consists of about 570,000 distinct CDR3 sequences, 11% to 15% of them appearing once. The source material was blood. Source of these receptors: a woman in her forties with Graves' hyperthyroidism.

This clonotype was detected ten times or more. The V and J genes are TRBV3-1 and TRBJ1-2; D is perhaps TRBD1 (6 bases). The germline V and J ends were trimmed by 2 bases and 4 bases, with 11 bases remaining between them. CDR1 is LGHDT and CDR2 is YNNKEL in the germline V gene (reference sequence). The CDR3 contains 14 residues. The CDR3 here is CASSQPDSSYGYTF. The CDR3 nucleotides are TGTGCCAGCAGCCAACCGGACAGTTCCTATGGCTACACCTTC.

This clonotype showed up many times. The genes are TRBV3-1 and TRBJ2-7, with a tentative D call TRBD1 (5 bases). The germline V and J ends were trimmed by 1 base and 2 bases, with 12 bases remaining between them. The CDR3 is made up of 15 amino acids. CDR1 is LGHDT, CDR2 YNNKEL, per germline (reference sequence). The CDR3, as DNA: TGTGCCAGCAGCCAAGGGCAGGGTGCCCCCTACGAGCAGTACTTC. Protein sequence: CASSQGQGAPYEQYF.

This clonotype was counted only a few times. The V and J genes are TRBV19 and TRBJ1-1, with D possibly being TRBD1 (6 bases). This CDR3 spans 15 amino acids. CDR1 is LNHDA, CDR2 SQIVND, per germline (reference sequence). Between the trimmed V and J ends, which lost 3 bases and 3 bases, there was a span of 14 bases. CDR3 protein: CASSIETGRYTEAFF. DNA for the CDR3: TGTGCCAGTAGTATCGAAACAGGGAGATACACTGAAGCTTTCTTT.

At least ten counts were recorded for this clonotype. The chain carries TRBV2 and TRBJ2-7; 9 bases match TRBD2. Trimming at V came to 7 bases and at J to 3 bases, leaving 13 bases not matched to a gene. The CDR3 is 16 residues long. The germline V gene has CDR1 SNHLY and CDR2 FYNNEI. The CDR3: CASTPGLAGEVYEQYF. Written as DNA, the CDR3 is TGTGCCAGCACACCAGGGTTAGCGGGAGAAGTCTACGAGCAGTACTTC.

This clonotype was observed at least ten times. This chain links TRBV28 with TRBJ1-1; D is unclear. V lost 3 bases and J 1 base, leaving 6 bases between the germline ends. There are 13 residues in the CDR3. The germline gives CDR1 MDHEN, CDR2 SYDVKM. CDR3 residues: CASSFLTNTEAFF. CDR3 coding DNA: TGTGCCAGCAGTTTTCTTACGAACACTGAAGCTTTCTTT.

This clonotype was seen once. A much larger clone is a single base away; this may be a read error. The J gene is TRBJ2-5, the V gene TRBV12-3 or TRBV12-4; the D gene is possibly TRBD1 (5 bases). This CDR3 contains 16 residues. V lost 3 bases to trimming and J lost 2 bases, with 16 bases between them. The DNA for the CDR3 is TGTGCCAGCAGTTTTCTCTCCCTGGACACACAAGAGACCCAGTACTTC. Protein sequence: CASSFLSLDTQETQYF.

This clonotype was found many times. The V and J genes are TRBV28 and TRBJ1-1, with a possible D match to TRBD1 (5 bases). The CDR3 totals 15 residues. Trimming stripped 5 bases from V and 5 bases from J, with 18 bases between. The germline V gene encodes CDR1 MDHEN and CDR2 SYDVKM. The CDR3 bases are TGTGCCAGCAGTACATCGGGACGGAAGAGTACTGAAGCTTTCTTT. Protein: CASSTSGRKSTEAFF. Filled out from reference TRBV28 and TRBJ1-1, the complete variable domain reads DVKVTQSSRYLVKRTGEKVFLECVQDMDHENMFWYRQDPGLGLRLIYFSYDVKMKEKGDIPEGYSVSREKKERFSLILESASTNQTSMYLCASSTSGRKSTEAFFGQGTRLTVV.

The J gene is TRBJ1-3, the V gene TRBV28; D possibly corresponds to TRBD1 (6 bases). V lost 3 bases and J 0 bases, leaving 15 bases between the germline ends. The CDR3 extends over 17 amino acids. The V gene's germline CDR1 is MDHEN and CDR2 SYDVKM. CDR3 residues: CASSFYTGTTSGNTIYF. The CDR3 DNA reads TGTGCCAGCAGTTTTTATACAGGGACTACCTCTGGAAACACCATATATTTT.

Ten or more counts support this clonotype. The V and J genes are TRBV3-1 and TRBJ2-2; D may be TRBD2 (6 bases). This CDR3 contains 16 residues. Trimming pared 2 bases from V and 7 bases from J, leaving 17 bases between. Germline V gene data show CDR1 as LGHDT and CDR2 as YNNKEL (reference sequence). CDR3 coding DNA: TGTGCCAGCAGCCAACCTCTAACGGGAGAGGTCGGGGAGCTGTTTTTT. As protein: CASSQPLTGEVGELFF. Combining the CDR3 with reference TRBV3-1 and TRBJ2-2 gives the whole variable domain DTAVSQTPKYLVTQMGNDKSIKCEQNLGHDTMYWYKQDSKKFLKIMFSYNNKELIINETVPNRFSPKSPDKAHLNLHINSLELGDSAVYFCASSQPLTGEVGELFFGEGSRLTVL.